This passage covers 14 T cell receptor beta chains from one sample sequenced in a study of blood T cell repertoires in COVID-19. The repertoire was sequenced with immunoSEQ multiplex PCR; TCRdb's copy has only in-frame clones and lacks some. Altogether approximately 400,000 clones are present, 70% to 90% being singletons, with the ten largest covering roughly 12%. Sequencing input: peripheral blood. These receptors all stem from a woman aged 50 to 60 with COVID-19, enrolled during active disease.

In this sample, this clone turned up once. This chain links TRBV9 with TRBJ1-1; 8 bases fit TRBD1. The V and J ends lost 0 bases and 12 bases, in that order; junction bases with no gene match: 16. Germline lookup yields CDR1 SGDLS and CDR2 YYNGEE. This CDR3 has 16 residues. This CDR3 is CASSVGFRGTGATTFF. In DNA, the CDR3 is TGTGCCAGCAGCGTAGGGTTTAGAGGGACAGGCGCAACGACTTTCTTT.

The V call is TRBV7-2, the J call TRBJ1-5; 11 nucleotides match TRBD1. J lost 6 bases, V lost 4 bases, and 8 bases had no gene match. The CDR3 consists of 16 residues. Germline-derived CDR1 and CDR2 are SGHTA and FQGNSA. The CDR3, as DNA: TGTGCCAGCAGCTCCCCGGACAGGGGGCAGAGTCAGCCCCAGCATTTT. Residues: CASSSPDRGQSQPQHF.

The CDR3 DNA reads as TGTGCCTCTGGGACAGTTGACACTGAAGCTTTCTTT. This encodes CASGTVDTEAFF. This chain joins TRBV30 and TRBJ1-1; 7 bases match TRBD1. V lost 7 bases, J lost 3 bases, and 5 bases stayed unmatched. Per germline, CDR1 GTSNPN and CDR2 SVGIG (reference sequence). CDR3 length: 12 residues.

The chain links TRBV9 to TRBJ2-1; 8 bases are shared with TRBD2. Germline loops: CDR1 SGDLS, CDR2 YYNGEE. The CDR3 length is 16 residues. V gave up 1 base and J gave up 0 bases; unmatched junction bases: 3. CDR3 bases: TGTGCCAGCAGCGTATTAGCGGGGAGCTCCTACAATGAGCAGTTCTTC. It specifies CASSVLAGSSYNEQFF.

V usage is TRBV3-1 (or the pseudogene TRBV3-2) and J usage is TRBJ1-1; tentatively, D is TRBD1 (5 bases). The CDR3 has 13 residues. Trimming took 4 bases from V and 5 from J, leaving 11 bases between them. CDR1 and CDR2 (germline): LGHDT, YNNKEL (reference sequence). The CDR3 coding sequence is TGTGCCAGCAGCCTCAGGGATGGAACTGAAGCTTTCTTT. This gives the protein CASSLRDGTEAFF.

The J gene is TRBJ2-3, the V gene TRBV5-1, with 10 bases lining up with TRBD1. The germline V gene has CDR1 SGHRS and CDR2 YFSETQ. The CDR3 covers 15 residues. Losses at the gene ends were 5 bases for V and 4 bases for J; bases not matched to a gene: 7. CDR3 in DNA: TGCGCCAGCAGACGACAGGGGGCAATTTCAGATACGCAGTATTTT. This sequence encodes CASRRQGAISDTQYF.

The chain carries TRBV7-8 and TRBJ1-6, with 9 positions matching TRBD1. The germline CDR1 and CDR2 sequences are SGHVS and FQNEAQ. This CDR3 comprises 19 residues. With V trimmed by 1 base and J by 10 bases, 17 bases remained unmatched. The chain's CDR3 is CASSLVRLGTGREESPLHF. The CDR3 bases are TGTGCCAGCAGCTTAGTACGGTTGGGGACAGGGAGGGAGGAGTCACCCCTCCACTTT.

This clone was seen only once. The CDR3 is CASSLDWEGVTEAFF. As DNA, the CDR3 is TGTGCCAGCAGCTTAGATTGGGAGGGGGTCACTGAAGCTTTCTTT. The chain combines TRBV7-2 with TRBJ1-1; possibly TRBD1 for D (6 bases). The CDR3 has 15 amino acids. Germline-derived CDR1 and CDR2 are SGHTA and FQGNSA. The germline V and J ends were trimmed by 1 base and 4 bases, with 13 bases remaining between them.

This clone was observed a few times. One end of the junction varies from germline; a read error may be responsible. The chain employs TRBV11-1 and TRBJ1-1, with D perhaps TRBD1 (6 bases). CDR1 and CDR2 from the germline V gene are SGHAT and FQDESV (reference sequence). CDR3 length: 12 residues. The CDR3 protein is CASSLSDRDTKF. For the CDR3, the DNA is TGTGCCAGCAGCTTAAGCGACCGGGACACTAAGTTT.

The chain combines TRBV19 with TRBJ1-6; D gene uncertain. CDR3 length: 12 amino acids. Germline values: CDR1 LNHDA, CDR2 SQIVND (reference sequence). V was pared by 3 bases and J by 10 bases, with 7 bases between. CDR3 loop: CASSMNESPLHF. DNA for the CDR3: TGTGCCAGTAGTATGAACGAGTCACCCCTCCACTTT. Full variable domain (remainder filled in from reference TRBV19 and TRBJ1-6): DGGITQSPKYLFRKEGQNVTLSCEQNLNHDAMYWYRQDPGQGLRLIYYSQIVNDFQKGDIAEGYSVSREKKESFPLTVTSAQKNPTAFYLCASSMNESPLHFGNGTRLTVT.

CDR3 residues: CASSQTGGDYGYTF. Here the CDR3 DNA reads TGTGCCAGCTCACAGACAGGGGGAGATTATGGCTACACCTTC. This chain connects TRBV18 to TRBJ1-2; 9 bases line up with TRBD1. V trimming: 4 bases; J trimming: 5 bases; junction bases outside the gene matches: 5. Germline-derived CDR1 and CDR2 are KGHSH and LQKENI. This CDR3 comprises 14 residues.

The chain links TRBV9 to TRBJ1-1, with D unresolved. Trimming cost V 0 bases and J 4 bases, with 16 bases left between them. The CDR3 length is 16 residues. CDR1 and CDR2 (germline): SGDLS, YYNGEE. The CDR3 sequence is CASSVGWPADITEAFF. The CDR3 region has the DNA TGTGCCAGCAGCGTAGGATGGCCCGCAGACATCACTGAAGCTTTCTTT.

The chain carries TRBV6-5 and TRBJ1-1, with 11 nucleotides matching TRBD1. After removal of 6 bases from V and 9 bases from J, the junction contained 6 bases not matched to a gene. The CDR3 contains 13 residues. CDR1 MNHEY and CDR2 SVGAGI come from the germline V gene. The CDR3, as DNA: TGTGCCAGCAGGGCTGGGACAGGGGGTCAAGCTTTCTTT. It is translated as CASRAGTGGQAFF.

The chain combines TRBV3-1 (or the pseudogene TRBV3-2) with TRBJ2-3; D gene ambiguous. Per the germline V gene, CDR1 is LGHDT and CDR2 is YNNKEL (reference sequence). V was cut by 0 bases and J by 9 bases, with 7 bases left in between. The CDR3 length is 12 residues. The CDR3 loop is CASSQDSLTQYF. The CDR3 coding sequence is TGTGCCAGCAGCCAAGATAGCCTAACGCAGTATTTT.